This entry concerns a single TCR beta chain. Antigen specificity is unknown. The PCR made use of 60 Vbeta and 13 Jbeta primers. Profiling relied on immunoSEQ multiplex PCR, and the TCRdb table lists in-frame clones only, not all of them. Seen here are tens of thousands of clones, over 65% observed once, and the top ten hold 4% to 5%. Per the germline V gene, CDR1 is SNHLY and CDR2 is FYNNEI. The CDR3 runs 14 residues. With 7 bases clipped from V and 9 bases from J, the junction kept 10 bases outside the gene matches. The sample originates from a study of cytomegalovirus exposure and HLA in healthy donors. Study-wide findings and caveats: The authors later linked a missense DCLRE1C variant to TCR beta V- and J-gene trimming.

The sample was PBMCs. The receptor comes from a man between 40 and 49 years old in good health and CMV-seronegative. This chain joins TRBV2 and TRBJ2-5, with 11 bases identical to TRBD1. In DNA form, the CDR3 reads TGTGCCAGCAAGGGACAGGGGGGGGAAAGCTCCCAGTACTTC. Its translation: CASKGQGGESSQYF.